This TCR beta chain was obtained from a study of shared clonotypes between healthy human individuals. Naive CD8 cells lacked CD45RO and underwent positive selection for CCR7, leaving out terminally differentiated effector memory CD45RA+ cells. V lost 0 bases and J 8 bases, leaving 8 bases between the germline ends. Germline CDR1 is SGHDT and CDR2 is YYEEEE. The CDR3 covers 12 residues. Sequencing was performed with immunoSEQ multiplex PCR; in TCRdb, only in-frame clones are kept and a portion is missing. This sample carries some 2 million clones, 85% to 95% of them seen once, and the ten largest clones take 1.2%.

The chain uses TRBV5-6 and TRBJ1-1; D not certain. Sequencing was carried out using naive CD8+ T cells sorted from blood. The TCR sequence derives from a man between 18 and 35 years old in good health. This CDR3 reads CASSLEWSEAFF. The CDR3 bases are TGTGCCAGCAGCTTGGAATGGTCGGAAGCTTTCTTT.